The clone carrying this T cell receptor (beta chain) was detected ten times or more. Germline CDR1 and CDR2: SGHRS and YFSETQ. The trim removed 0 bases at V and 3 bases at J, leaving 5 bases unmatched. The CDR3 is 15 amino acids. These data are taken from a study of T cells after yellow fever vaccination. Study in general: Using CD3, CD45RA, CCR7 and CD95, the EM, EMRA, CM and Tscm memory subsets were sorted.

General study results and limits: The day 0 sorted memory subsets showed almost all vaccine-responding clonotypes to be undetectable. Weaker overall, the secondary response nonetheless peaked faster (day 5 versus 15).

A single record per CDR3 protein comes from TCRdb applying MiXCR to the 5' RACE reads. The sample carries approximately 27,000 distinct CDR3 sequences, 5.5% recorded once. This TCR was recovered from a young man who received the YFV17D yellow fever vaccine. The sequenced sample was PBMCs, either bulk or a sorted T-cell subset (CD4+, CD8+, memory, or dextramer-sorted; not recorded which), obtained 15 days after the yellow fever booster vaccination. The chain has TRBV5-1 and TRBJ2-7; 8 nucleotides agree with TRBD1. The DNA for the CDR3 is TGCGCCAGCAGCTTGGTCGGACAGGGAATCTACGAGCAGTACTTC. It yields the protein CASSLVGQGIYEQYF.